Following are 21 T cell receptor beta chains from one sample sequenced in a study of technical replicates of blood from a handful of donors. Measured with immunoSEQ multiplex PCR; TCRdb has only the in-frame clones, and not every one. The repertoire has approximately 50,000 clones, about 96% of them found once; the top ten carry 0.3% to 0.4%. Sequences were obtained from T cells isolated from PBMCs. These receptors were taken from a human donor in good health.

This clone was observed a single time. The rearrangement joins TRBV19 to TRBJ2-7; D gene unclear. The germline V and J ends were trimmed by 4 bases and 0 bases, with 10 bases remaining between them. CDR3 size: 14 residues. Germline loops: CDR1 LNHDA, CDR2 SQIVND (reference sequence). The CDR3 sequence is CASSKQASSYEQYF. As DNA, the CDR3 is TGTGCCAGTAGTAAGCAGGCGAGCTCCTACGAGCAGTACTTC.

This rearrangement joins TRBV18 to TRBJ1-2; 9 nucleotides line up with TRBD1. CDR3 length: 16 residues. Germline V lookup: CDR1 KGHSH, CDR2 LQKENI. V gave up 6 bases and J gave up 1 base; unmatched junction bases: 9. CDR3 sequence reads: CASSLRDREDNYGYTF. Written as DNA, the CDR3 is TGTGCCAGCTCCCTCAGGGACAGGGAGGATAACTATGGCTACACCTTC.

The chain links TRBV28 to TRBJ2-1; TRBD1 is a possible D gene (6 bases). The CDR3 consists of 11 residues. Trimming took off 3 bases at V and 13 bases at J, with 10 bases between the two ends. Germline V gene lookup returns CDR1 MDHEN and CDR2 SYDVKM. DNA for the CDR3: TGTGCCAGCAGTTTGATAGGGACACAGTTCTTC. This gives the protein CASSLIGTQFF.

The chain links TRBV2 to TRBJ2-5, with D possibly being TRBD1 (6 bases). Per germline, CDR1 SNHLY and CDR2 FYNNEI. Trimming cost V 2 bases and J 4 bases, with 11 bases left between them. This CDR3 is built from 14 residues. CDR3 DNA sequence: TGTGCCAGCAGTGAATTCACAGGGCCAGAGACCCAGTACTTC. Its protein is CASSEFTGPETQYF.

The rearrangement uses TRBV27 and TRBJ2-7; 8 positions agree with TRBD1. The CDR3 extends over 10 amino acids. Losses at the gene ends were 11 bases for V and 5 bases for J; bases not matched to a gene: 2. CDR1 is MNHEY, CDR2 SMNVEV, per germline (reference sequence). The CDR3: CAAGGHEQYF. The CDR3 region has the DNA TGTGCCGCAGGGGGCCACGAGCAGTACTTC.

This chain links TRBV27 with TRBJ1-1; D not resolved. CDR1 is MNHEY and CDR2 is SMNVEV in the germline V gene (reference sequence). The germline V and J ends were trimmed by 2 bases and 5 bases, with 12 bases remaining between them. This CDR3 is built from 14 residues. The CDR3 DNA sequence: TGTGCCAGCAGTTTAATGGGAGGGTGGACTGAAGCTTTCTTT. Amino acids: CASSLMGGWTEAFF.

The chain employs TRBV7-2 and TRBJ2-7; 8 nucleotides align to TRBD1. V dropped 5 bases and J dropped 3; count of bases not matched to a gene: 6. The CDR3 consists of 14 residues. Germline-derived CDR1 and CDR2 are SGHTA and FQGNSA. CDR3 nucleotide sequence: TGTGCCAGCAGCCCGCGGGACAGGCGCTACGAGCAGTACTTC. This gives the protein CASSPRDRRYEQYF.

The chain carries TRBV19 and TRBJ2-3; 11 bases map to TRBD2. V dropped 3 bases and J dropped 4; count of bases not matched to a gene: 9. This CDR3 comprises 17 residues. Germline CDR1 reads LNHDA; CDR2 reads SQIVND (reference sequence). CDR3 in DNA: TGTGCCAGTAGTATTATACTAGCGGGAGTTCTAGCAGATACGCAGTATTTT. Translated: CASSIILAGVLADTQYF.

The chain links TRBV11-2 to TRBJ1-5; D is ambiguous. There are 14 residues in the CDR3. Germline CDR1 and CDR2: SGHAT and FQNNGV. V lost 2 bases, J lost 3 bases, and 8 bases lay in between. This chain's CDR3 is CASSLSLNNQPQHF. The CDR3 coding sequence is TGTGCCAGCAGCTTAAGCCTTAACAATCAGCCCCAGCATTTT. Combining the CDR3 with reference TRBV11-2 and TRBJ1-5 gives the whole variable domain EAGVAQSPRYKIIEKRQSVAFWCNPISGHATLYWYQQILGQGPKLLIQFQNNGVVDDSQLPKDRFSAERLKGVDSTLKIQPAKLEDSAVYLCASSLSLNNQPQHFGDGTRLSIL.

The chain couples TRBV19 to TRBJ1-3, with D unclear. Germline-derived CDR1 and CDR2 are LNHDA and SQIVND (reference sequence). Between the trimmed V and J ends, which lost 3 bases and 1 base, there was a span of 13 bases. CDR3 size: 16 residues. For the CDR3, the DNA is TGTGCCAGTAGTATCGGTGCGGAGCGTTCTGGAAACACCATATATTTT. Its protein product is CASSIGAERSGNTIYF.

The V gene is TRBV28, the J gene TRBJ1-2, with 11 bases that match TRBD1. The germline gives CDR1 MDHEN, CDR2 SYDVKM. The CDR3 length is 15 residues. V was clipped by 6 bases and J by 8 bases; unmatched bases: 11. CDR3 loop: CASRPHGQGADGYTF. The CDR3 DNA reads as TGTGCCAGCAGACCTCATGGACAGGGGGCGGACGGCTACACCTTC.

As DNA, the CDR3 is TGTGCCTGGAGCCACCTGGGCCGCAGCACAGATACGCAGTATTTT. Translation: CAWSHLGRSTDTQYF. The chain recombines TRBV30 with TRBJ2-3; no reliable D call. The CDR3 contains 15 residues. V was trimmed by 3 bases and J by 0 bases, leaving 13 bases between them. Germline V gene data show CDR1 as GTSNPN and CDR2 as SVGIG (reference sequence).

The genes are TRBV2 and TRBJ2-7, with TRBD1 as a possible D gene (5 bases). Germline V CDR1 and CDR2: SNHLY, FYNNEI. With 8 bases removed from V and 4 bases from J, the gap between germline ends came to 21 bases. The CDR3 contains 15 residues. In nucleotides, the CDR3 is TGTGCCAGCGGTTCTCTAGGGCAGGGTTTTTACGAGCAGTACTTC. Translated: CASGSLGQGFYEQYF.

The chain employs TRBV6-1 and TRBJ2-1, with 12 bases that match TRBD2. The V gene's germline CDR1 is MNHNS and CDR2 SASEGT. The CDR3 is made up of 15 amino acids. V trimming: 7 bases; J trimming: 5 bases; junction bases outside the gene matches: 6. Here the CDR3 DNA reads TGTGCCAGCACTTGGACTAGCGGGAATGACAATGAGCAGTTCTTC. This codes for CASTWTSGNDNEQFF.

CDR3 region: CASSPRGETQYF. CDR3 in DNA: TGTGCCAGCAGCCCCCGAGGGGAGACCCAGTACTTC. The chain uses TRBV14 and TRBJ2-5, with D possibly TRBD2 on 5 matching bases. The V end was cut by 4 bases, the J end by 5 bases, with 8 bases between. Germline CDR1 reads SGHDN; CDR2 reads FVKESK. This CDR3 comprises 12 residues.

The rearrangement joins TRBV5-1 to TRBJ1-1; the D is unclear. The length of the CDR3 is 13 residues. The V end lost 1 base, the J end lost 4 bases, and 8 bases lay between the germline ends. Germline loops: CDR1 SGHRS, CDR2 YFSETQ. The CDR3 DNA reads as TGCGCCAGCAGCTTGCGGAGGTTCACTGAAGCTTTCTTT. Translated: CASSLRRFTEAFF.

The V and J genes are TRBV2 and TRBJ2-7, with TRBD2 as a possible D gene (5 bases). From germline, CDR1 is SNHLY and CDR2 FYNNEI. The germline V and J ends were trimmed by 11 bases and 2 bases, with 13 bases remaining between them. The CDR3 loop spans 12 amino acids. This CDR3 reads CAGLAFTYEQYF. The CDR3 DNA reads as TGTGCCGGATTAGCGTTTACCTACGAGCAGTACTTC.

The chain uses TRBV19 and TRBJ2-7; 8 bases line up with TRBD2. The J segment lost 0 bases and the V segment lost 6 bases, leaving 4 bases of the junction unmatched. Germline V gene lookup returns CDR1 LNHDA and CDR2 SQIVND (reference sequence). The CDR3 contains 14 residues. The CDR3 DNA is TGTGCCAGTAGGCGGGAGGAGACCTCCTACGAGCAGTACTTC. It specifies CASRREETSYEQYF.

This chain joins TRBV10-3 and TRBJ1-2, with 8 positions matching TRBD1. The CDR3 is made up of 15 amino acids. The junction had 8 bases not matched to a gene; V was cut back by 6 bases and J by 2 bases. Looked up from germline, CDR1 is ENHRY and CDR2 is SYGVKD. The CDR3 sequence is CAISGDRIENYGYTF. The CDR3 bases are TGTGCCATCAGCGGGGACAGGATAGAAAACTATGGCTACACCTTC.

This clone occurred once. The chain joins TRBV28 to TRBJ2-3; TRBD2 might be the D (5 bases). Germline CDR1 MDHEN, CDR2 SYDVKM. This CDR3 comprises 15 residues. Trimming cost V 3 bases and J 3 bases, with 13 bases left between them. CDR3 sequence reads: CASSFGSLGTDTQYF. The DNA for the CDR3 is TGTGCCAGCAGTTTTGGGAGCCTGGGAACAGATACGCAGTATTTT. The entire variable domain, with the rest obtained from reference TRBV28 and TRBJ2-3, is as follows: DVKVTQSSRYLVKRTGEKVFLECVQDMDHENMFWYRQDPGLGLRLIYFSYDVKMKEKGDIPEGYSVSREKKERFSLILESASTNQTSMYLCASSFGSLGTDTQYFGPGTRLTVL.

This clone showed up just a few times. The gene calls are TRBV7-7 and TRBJ2-7; 8 bases line up with TRBD1. The CDR3 is 15 residues long. From germline, CDR1 is SSHAT and CDR2 FNYEAQ (reference sequence). The V segment lost 1 base and the J segment 3 bases; nucleotides outside the gene matches: 5. The CDR3 protein is CASSLGLGQVYEQYF. CDR3 coding DNA: TGTGCCAGCAGCTTAGGACTGGGACAGGTCTACGAGCAGTACTTC.